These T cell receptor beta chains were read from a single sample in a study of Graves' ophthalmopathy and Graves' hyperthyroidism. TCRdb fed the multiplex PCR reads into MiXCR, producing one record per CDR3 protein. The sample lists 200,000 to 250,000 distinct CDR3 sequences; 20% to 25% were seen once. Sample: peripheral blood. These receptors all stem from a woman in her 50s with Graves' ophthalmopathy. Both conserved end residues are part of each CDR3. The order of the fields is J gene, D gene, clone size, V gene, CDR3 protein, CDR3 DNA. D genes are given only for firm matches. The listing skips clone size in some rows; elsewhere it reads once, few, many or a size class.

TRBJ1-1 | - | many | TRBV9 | CASSAIGMGGTEAFF | TGTGCCAGCAGCGCTATAGGAATGGGGGGCACTGAAGCTTTCTTT
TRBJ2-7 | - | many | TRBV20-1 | CSARESSSYEQYF | TGCAGTGCTAGAGAGAGTAGCTCCTACGAGCAGTACTTC
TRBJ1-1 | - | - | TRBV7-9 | CASSLANIKNTEAFF | TGTGCCAGCAGCTTAGCGAACATAAAGAACACTGAAGCTTTCTTT
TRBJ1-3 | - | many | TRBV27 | CASSLLGRDYSGNTIYF | TGTGCCAGCAGTTTATTAGGCAGGGATTACTCTGGAAACACCATATATTTT
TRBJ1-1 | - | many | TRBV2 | CASSEALGRGGTEAFF | TGTGCCAGCAGTGAAGCGCTTGGGAGGGGGGGCACTGAAGCTTTCTTT
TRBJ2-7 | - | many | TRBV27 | CASSPRTSLSYEQYF | TGTGCCAGCAGTCCCAGGACCTCCTTATCCTACGAGCAGTACTTC
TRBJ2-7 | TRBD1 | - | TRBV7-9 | CASSSDRGFSYEQYF | TGTGCCAGCAGCTCAGACAGGGGATTTTCCTACGAGCAGTACTTC
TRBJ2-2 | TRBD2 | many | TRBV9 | CASSAGLALTGELFF | TGTGCCAGCAGCGCCGGACTAGCTCTCACCGGGGAGCTGTTTTTT
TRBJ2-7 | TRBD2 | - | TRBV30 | CAWRAGTSGIYEQYF | TGTGCCTGGAGGGCCGGGACTAGCGGGATCTACGAGCAGTACTTC
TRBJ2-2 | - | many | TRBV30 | CAWSETAYTGELFF | TGTGCCTGGAGTGAAACAGCTTACACCGGGGAGCTGTTTTTT
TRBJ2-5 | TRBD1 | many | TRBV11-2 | CASSQRLGTGGETQYF | TGTGCCAGCAGCCAAAGGCTTGGGACAGGTGGAGAGACCCAGTACTTC
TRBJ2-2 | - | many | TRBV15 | CATSVLSTGELFF | TGTGCCACCAGCGTCCTCTCCACCGGGGAGCTGTTTTTT
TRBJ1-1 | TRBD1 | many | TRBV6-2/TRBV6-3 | CASSAGGLEAFF | TGTGCCAGCAGTGCAGGGGGCCTTGAAGCTTTCTTT
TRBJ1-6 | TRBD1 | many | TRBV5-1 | CASSVGQGNSPLHF | TGCGCCAGCAGCGTAGGACAGGGAAATTCACCCCTCCACTTT
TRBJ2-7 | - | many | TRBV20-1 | CSATGTLIGIIGQYF | TGCAGTGCTACCGGGACATTAATTGGTATAATAGGGCAGTACTTC
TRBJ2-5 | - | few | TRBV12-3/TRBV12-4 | CASSTSAGVTQYF | TGTGCCAGCAGTACCTCAGCAGGGGTGACCCAGTACTTC
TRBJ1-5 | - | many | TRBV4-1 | CASSHEAGDNQPQHF | TGCGCCAGCAGCCATGAAGCAGGGGACAATCAGCCCCAGCATTTT
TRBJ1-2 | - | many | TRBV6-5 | CASRYMQGTAENYGYTF | TGTGCCAGCAGATACATGCAGGGTACCGCCGAAAACTATGGCTACACCTTC
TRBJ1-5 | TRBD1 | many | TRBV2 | CASSLGTGGGQPQHF | TGTGCCAGCAGCCTAGGGACAGGGGGCGGTCAGCCCCAGCATTTT
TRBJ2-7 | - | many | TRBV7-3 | CASSTGRGYEQYF | TGTGCCAGCAGCACGGGGCGGGGCTACGAGCAGTACTTC
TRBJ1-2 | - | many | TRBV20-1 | CSARADGGRAYGYTF | TGCAGTGCTAGAGCCGACGGGGGCAGGGCCTATGGCTACACCTTC
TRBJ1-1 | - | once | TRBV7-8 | CASSLVAVEAFF | TGTGCCAGCAGCTTAGTCGCAGTAGAAGCTTTCTTT
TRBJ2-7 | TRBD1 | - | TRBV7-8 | CASSRNHRQGTYEQYF | TGTGCCAGCAGCCGGAACCATAGACAGGGTACCTACGAGCAGTACTTC
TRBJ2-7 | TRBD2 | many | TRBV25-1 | CASSEGGTSGRHSYEQYF | TGTGCCAGCAGTGAAGGTGGGACTAGCGGGAGGCATTCCTACGAGCAGTACTTC
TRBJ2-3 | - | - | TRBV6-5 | CASSSGGGGFADTQYF | TGTGCCAGCAGTTCGGGGGGCGGGGGTTTCGCAGATACGCAGTATTTT
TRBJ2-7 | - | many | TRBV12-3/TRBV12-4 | CASSPGYEQYF | TGTGCCAGCAGTCCGGGCTACGAGCAGTACTTC
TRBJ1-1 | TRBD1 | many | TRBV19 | CASSIGQGAVGSEAFF | TGTGCCAGTAGTATAGGACAGGGGGCGGTCGGCTCTGAAGCTTTCTTT
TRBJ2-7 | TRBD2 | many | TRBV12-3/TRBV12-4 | CASSLSSGQHEQYF | TGTGCCAGCAGTTTATCTAGCGGGCAGCACGAGCAGTACTTC
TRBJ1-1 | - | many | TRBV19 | CASIGRRGTEAFF | TGTGCCAGTATTGGACGGAGGGGTACTGAAGCTTTCTTT
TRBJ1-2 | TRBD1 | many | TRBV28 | CASSGTAYGYTF | TGTGCCAGCAGCGGGACAGCTTATGGCTACACCTTC
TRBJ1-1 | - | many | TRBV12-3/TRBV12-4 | CASSPDTLAEAFF | TGTGCCAGCAGCCCCGACACTTTGGCTGAAGCTTTCTTT
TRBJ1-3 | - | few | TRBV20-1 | CSARSDSSGNTIYF | TGCAGTGCTAGAAGTGACAGCTCTGGAAACACCATATATTTT
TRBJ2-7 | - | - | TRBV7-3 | CASSQRVGEDEQYF | TGTGCCAGCAGCCAACGGGTGGGGGAGGACGAGCAGTACTTC
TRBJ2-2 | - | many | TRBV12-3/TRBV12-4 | CASIVRAGELFF | TGTGCCAGCATTGTTCGAGCCGGGGAGCTGTTTTTT
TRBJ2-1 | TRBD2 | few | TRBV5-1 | CASSGVAGLDEQFF | TGCGCCAGCAGCGGTGTAGCGGGACTTGATGAGCAGTTCTTC
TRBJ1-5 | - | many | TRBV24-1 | CATSDQDQPQHF | TGTGCCACCAGTGACCAAGATCAGCCCCAGCATTTT
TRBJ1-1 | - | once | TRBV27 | CASSSFGGGTEAFF | TGTGCCAGCAGTTCTTTCGGCGGGGGCACTGAAGCTTTCTTT
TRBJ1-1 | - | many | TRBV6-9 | CASNVGNGQYTEAFF | TGTGCCAGCAATGTGGGAAATGGGCAGTACACTGAAGCTTTCTTT
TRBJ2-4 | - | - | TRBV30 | CAWSVSGLQQNIQYF | TGTGCCTGGAGTGTGTCTGGTCTCCAGCAAAACATTCAGTACTTC
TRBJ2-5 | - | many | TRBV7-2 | CASSLGGGLETQYF | TGTGCCAGCAGCTTAGGTGGTGGGTTGGAGACCCAGTACTTC
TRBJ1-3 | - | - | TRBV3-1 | CASSPGLRSGNTIYF | TGTGCCAGCAGCCCGGGACTTCGCTCTGGAAACACCATATATTTT
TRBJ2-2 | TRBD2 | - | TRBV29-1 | CSVEDRSLAGRFGELFF | TGCAGCGTTGAAGATCGATCACTAGCGGGACGATTCGGGGAGCTGTTTTTT
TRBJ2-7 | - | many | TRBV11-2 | CASSPGWVSYEQYF | TGTGCCAGCAGCCCCGGATGGGTTTCCTACGAGCAGTACTTC
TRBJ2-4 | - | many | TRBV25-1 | CASSGVGAKNIQYF | TGTGCCAGCAGTGGGGTGGGGGCCAAAAACATTCAGTACTTC
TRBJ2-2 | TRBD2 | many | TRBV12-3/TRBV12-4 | CASSFSGRGSGELFF | TGTGCCAGCAGTTTTAGCGGGAGGGGTTCCGGGGAGCTGTTTTTT
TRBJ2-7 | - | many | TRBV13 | CASSLVSWLAGEQYF | TGTGCCAGCAGCTTAGTTAGTTGGCTAGCAGGCGAGCAGTACTTC
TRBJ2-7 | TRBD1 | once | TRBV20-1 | CSARLDRGGYEQYF | TGCAGTGCTAGGTTGGACAGGGGAGGATACGAGCAGTACTTC
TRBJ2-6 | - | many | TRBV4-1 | CASSQRKGRESSGANVLTF | TGCGCCAGCAGCCAGCGCAAGGGCAGGGAGAGCTCTGGGGCCAACGTCCTGACTTTC
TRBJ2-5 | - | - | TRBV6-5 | CASSNPGTAETQYF | TGTGCCAGCAGTAATCCCGGGACCGCCGAGACCCAGTACTTC
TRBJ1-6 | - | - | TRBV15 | CATSLRAESPLHF | TGTGCCACCTCACTGAGGGCGGAATCACCCCTCCACTTT
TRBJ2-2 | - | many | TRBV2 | CASQDSPGPGELFF | TGTGCCAGTCAAGACTCTCCGGGACCCGGGGAGCTGTTTTTT